The 8 T cell receptor beta chains given below trace back to one sample, sequenced in a study of blood T cell repertoires in COVID-19. Sequenced by immunoSEQ multiplex PCR; TCRdb stores in-frame clones only, minus some. The profile shows fewer than 200,000 clones, around four fifths of them singletons. The source material was PBMCs or T cells enriched from blood (not recorded which). These receptors all stem from a woman aged 45-59 years in a cohort exposed to, infected with or recovered from COVID-19 (not recorded which).

This clone occurred a few times. The chain couples TRBV6-2 or TRBV6-3 to TRBJ1-5, with D possibly matching TRBD1 (6 bases). Germline-derived CDR1 and CDR2 are MNHEY and SVGEGT. The CDR3 extends over 16 amino acids. V lost 2 bases, J lost 5 bases, and 16 bases lay in between. CDR3 DNA: TGTGCCAGCAGTTACGCACACAGGGTTGGGGATCAGCCCCAGCATTTT. Amino acids: CASSYAHRVGDQPQHF.

The chain recombines TRBV6-5 with TRBJ2-1; D not resolved. The CDR3 loop spans 13 amino acids. Germline V gene sequence: CDR1 MNHEY, CDR2 SVGAGI. Trimming stripped 6 bases from V and 10 bases from J, with 16 bases between. The CDR3 nucleotides read TGTGCCAGCAGATCCCTTCACTCCGGGGAGCAGTTCTTC. Translating gives CASRSLHSGEQFF.

The rearrangement links TRBV20-1 to TRBJ2-2, with D unresolved. In germline, CDR1 is DFQATT, CDR2 SNEGSKA (reference sequence). V was cut by 2 bases and J by 4 bases, with 2 bases left in between. The CDR3 is 11 amino acids. The CDR3 spells CSARRTGELFF. CDR3 bases: TGCAGTGCTAGACGCACCGGGGAGCTGTTTTTT.

The rearrangement joins TRBV11-2 to TRBJ2-5, with D perhaps matching TRBD1 (6 bases). CDR1 SGHAT and CDR2 FQNNGV come from the germline V gene. The CDR3 is 15 residues long. Trimming removed 5 bases from V and 2 bases from J, with 15 bases in between. Here the CDR3 DNA reads TGTGCCAGCAGCGGCAACAGGGTTACACAAGAGACCCAGTACTTC. It translates to CASSGNRVTQETQYF.

The V call is TRBV3-1 (or the pseudogene TRBV3-2), the J call TRBJ2-1; TRBD2 agrees at 12 bases. V was pared by 4 bases and J by 7 bases, with 5 bases of the junction left unmatched. The CDR3 totals 15 residues. In germline, CDR1 is LGHDT, CDR2 YNNKEL (reference sequence). The CDR3 protein is CASSRRLAGVNEQFF. The CDR3 nucleotides are TGTGCCAGCAGCCGGAGACTAGCGGGAGTAAATGAGCAGTTCTTC.

The chain links TRBV18 to TRBJ1-1; 11 nucleotides align to TRBD1. V shed 7 bases, J shed 3 bases, and the junction held 4 bases outside the gene matches. This CDR3 has 14 amino acids. Germline-derived CDR1 and CDR2 are KGHSH and LQKENI. The CDR3 nucleotides are TGTGCCAGCTTTCCGGGACAGGGGGACACTGAAGCTTTCTTT. Its translation: CASFPGQGDTEAFF.

The rearrangement links TRBV6-6 to TRBJ1-6; no definite D call. V was clipped by 6 bases and J by 6 bases, with 15 bases between them. This CDR3 is 15 amino acids long. Germline V gives CDR1 MNHNY, CDR2 SVGAGI (reference sequence). The CDR3 nucleotides are TGTGCCAGCAGCCGCGGAGGGCTCTCTAATTCACCCCTCCACTTT. This translates into CASSRGGLSNSPLHF.

V and J are TRBV28 and TRBJ2-5, with 8 bases aligning to TRBD2. The germline gives CDR1 MDHEN, CDR2 SYDVKM. V was clipped by 5 bases and J by 0 bases; unmatched bases: 14. There are 18 residues in the CDR3. The CDR3 DNA is TGTGCCAGCAGTCCTAACTCGGGAGGGCCCAGGAACCAAGAGACCCAGTACTTC. Encoded protein: CASSPNSGGPRNQETQYF.